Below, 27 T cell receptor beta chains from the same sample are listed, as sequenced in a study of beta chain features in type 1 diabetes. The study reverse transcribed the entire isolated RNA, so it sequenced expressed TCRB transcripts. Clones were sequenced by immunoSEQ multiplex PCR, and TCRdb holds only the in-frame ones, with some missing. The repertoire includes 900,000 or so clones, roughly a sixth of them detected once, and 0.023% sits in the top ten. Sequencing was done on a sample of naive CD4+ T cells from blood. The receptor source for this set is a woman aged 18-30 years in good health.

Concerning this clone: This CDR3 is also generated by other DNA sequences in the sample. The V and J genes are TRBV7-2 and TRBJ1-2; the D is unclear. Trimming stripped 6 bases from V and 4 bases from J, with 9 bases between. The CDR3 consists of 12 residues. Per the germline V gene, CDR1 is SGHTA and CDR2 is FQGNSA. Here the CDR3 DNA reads TGTGCCAGCAGTCAGAGCAGCTATGGCTACACCTTC. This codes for CASSQSSYGYTF.

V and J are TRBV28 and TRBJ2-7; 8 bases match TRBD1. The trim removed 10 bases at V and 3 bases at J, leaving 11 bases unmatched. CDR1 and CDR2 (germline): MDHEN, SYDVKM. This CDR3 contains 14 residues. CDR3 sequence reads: CATTSQGAYYEQYF. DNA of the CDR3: TGTGCCACCACATCCCAGGGGGCTTACTACGAGCAGTACTTC.

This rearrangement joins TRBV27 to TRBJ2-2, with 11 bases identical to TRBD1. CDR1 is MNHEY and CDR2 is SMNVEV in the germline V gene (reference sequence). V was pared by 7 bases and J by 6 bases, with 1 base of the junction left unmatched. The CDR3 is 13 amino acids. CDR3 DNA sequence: TGTGCCAGCACGGGACAGGGGGCCGGGGAGCTGTTTTTT. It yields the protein CASTGQGAGELFF.

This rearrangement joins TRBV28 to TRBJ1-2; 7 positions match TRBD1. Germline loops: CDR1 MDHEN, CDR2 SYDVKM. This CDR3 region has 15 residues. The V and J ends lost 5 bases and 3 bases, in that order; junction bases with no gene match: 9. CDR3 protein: CASSTLTGPYYGYTF. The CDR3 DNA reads TGTGCCAGCAGTACCCTGACAGGGCCTTACTATGGCTACACCTTC.

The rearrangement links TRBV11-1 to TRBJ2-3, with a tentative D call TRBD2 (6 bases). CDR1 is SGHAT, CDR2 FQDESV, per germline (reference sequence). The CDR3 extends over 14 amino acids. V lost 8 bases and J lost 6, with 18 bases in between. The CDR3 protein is CASSRWLATDTQYF. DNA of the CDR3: TGTGCCAGCTCCCGGTGGCTAGCGACCGATACGCAGTATTTT.

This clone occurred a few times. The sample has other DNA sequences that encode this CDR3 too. CDR3 protein: CASRRSNYGYTF. The DNA for the CDR3 is TGTGCCAGCAGACGGTCTAACTATGGCTACACCTTC. The V call is TRBV28, the J call TRBJ1-2; D is uncertain. Germline V gene sequence: CDR1 MDHEN, CDR2 SYDVKM. The V and J ends lost 6 bases and 0 bases respectively, with 5 bases between them. This CDR3 has 12 amino acids.

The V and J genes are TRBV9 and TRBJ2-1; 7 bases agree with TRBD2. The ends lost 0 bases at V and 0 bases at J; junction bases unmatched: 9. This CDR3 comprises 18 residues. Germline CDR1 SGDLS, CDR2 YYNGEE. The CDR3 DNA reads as TGTGCCAGCAGCGTAGAGATGCGGGGAGGGCCCTCCTACAATGAGCAGTTCTTC. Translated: CASSVEMRGGPSYNEQFF.

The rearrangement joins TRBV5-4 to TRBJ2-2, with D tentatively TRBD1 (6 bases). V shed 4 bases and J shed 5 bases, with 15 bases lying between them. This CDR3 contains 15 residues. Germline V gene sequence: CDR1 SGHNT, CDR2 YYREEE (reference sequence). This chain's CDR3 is CASSASGTLTGELFF. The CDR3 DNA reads TGTGCCAGCAGCGCCTCCGGGACACTTACCGGGGAGCTGTTTTTT.

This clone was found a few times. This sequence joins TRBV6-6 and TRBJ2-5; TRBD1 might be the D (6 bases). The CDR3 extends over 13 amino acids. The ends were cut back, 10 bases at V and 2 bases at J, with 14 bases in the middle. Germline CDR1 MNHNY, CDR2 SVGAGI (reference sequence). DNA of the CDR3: TGTGCCATCAGGGGCAGGGCGCAAGAGACCCAGTACTTC. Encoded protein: CAIRGRAQETQYF.

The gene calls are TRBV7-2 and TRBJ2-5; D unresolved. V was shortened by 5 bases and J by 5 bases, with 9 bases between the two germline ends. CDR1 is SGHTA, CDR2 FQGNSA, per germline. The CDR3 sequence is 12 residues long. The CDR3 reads CASSQDLETQYF. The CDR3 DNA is TGTGCCAGCAGCCAAGATCTTGAGACCCAGTACTTC.

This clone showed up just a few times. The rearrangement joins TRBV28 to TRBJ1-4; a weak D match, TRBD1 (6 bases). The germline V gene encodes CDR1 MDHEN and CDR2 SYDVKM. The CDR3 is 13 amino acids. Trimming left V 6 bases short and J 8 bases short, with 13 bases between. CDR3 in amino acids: CASRHRVDEKLFF. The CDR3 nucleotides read TGTGCCAGCAGACACAGGGTAGACGAAAAACTGTTTTTT. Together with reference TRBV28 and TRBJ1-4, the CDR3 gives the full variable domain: DVKVTQSSRYLVKRTGEKVFLECVQDMDHENMFWYRQDPGLGLRLIYFSYDVKMKEKGDIPEGYSVSREKKERFSLILESASTNQTSMYLCASRHRVDEKLFFGSGTQLSVL.

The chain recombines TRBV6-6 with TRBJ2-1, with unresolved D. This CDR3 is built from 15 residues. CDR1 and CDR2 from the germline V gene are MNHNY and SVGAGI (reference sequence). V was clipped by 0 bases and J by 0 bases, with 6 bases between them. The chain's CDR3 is CASSYSISSYNEQFF. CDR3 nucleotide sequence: TGTGCCAGCAGTTACTCGATAAGCTCCTACAATGAGCAGTTCTTC.

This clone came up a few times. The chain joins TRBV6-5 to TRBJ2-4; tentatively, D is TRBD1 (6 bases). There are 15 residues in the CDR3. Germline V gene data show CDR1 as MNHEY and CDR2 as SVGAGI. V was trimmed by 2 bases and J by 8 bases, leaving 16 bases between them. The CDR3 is CASSYRGSPGDIQYF. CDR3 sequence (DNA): TGTGCCAGCAGTTACAGGGGGTCCCCAGGGGACATTCAGTACTTC.

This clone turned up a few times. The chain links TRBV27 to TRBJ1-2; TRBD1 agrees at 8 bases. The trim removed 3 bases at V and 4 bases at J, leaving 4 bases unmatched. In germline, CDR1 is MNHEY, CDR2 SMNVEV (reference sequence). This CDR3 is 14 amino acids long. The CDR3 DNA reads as TGTGCCAGCAGTTTTCGAGACAGGGGCTATGGCTACACCTTC. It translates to CASSFRDRGYGYTF.

CDR3 nucleotides: TGTGCCAGCGCGGCTAGCGGGAGGAATGAGCAGTTCTTC. The encoded protein is CASAASGRNEQFF. The chain has TRBV5-4 and TRBJ2-1; 11 bases are a match to TRBD2. V shed 7 bases, J shed 7 bases, and the junction held 4 bases outside the gene matches. Germline lookup yields CDR1 SGHNT and CDR2 YYREEE (reference sequence). The CDR3 loop spans 13 amino acids.

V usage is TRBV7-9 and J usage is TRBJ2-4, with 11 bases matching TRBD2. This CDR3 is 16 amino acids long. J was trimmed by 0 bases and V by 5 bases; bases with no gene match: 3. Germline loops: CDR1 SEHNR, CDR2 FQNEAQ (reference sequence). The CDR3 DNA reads TGTGCCAGCAGCCTGGGACTAGCGGTAGCCAAAAACATTCAGTACTTC. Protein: CASSLGLAVAKNIQYF.

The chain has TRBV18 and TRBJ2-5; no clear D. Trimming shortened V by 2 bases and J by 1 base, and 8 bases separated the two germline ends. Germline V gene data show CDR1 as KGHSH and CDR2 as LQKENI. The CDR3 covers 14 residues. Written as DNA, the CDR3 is TGTGCCAGCTCACCAGCCCGAATCCAAGAGACCCAGTACTTC. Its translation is CASSPARIQETQYF.

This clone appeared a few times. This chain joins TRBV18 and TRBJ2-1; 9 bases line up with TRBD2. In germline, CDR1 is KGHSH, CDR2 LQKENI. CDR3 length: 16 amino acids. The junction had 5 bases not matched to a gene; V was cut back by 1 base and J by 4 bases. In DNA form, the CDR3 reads TGTGCCAGCTCACCACGGAGACTAGCGGAGTACAATGAGCAGTTCTTC. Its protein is CASSPRRLAEYNEQFF. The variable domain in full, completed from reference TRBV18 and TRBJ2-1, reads NAGVMQNPRHLVRRRGQEARLRCSPMKGHSHVYWYRQLPEEGLKFMVYLQKENIIDESGMPKERFSAEFPKEGPSILRIQQVVRGDSAAYFCASSPRRLAEYNEQFFGPGTRLTVL.

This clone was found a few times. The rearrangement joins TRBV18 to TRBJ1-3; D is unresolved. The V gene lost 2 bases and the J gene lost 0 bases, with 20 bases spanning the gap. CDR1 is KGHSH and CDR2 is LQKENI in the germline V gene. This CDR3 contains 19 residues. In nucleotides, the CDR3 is TGTGCCAGCTCACCATCCGCCTTTCTAAAGGGCGGCTCTGGAAACACCATATATTTT. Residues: CASSPSAFLKGGSGNTIYF.

CDR3 nucleotide sequence: TGTGCCAGCGCAGGGGGCATTCGACAGGAGACCCAGTACTTC. Translated: CASAGGIRQETQYF. The V and J genes are TRBV6-6 and TRBJ2-5; 8 bases map to TRBD1. V gave up 8 bases and J gave up 5 bases; unmatched junction bases: 10. Germline assignment: CDR1 MNHNY and CDR2 SVGAGI (reference sequence). The CDR3 is 14 amino acids.

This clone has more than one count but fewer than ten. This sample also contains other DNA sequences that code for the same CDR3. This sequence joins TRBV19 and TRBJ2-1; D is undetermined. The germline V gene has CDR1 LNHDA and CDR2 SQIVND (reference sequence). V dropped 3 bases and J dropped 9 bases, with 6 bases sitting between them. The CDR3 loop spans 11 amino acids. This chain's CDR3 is CASSIRGEQFF. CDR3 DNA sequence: TGTGCCAGTAGTATTCGCGGTGAGCAGTTCTTC.

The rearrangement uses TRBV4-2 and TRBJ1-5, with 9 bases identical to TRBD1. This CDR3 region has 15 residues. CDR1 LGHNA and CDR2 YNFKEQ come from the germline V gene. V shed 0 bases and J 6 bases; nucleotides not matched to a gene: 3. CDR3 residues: CASSQERDRAQPQHF. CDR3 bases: TGTGCCAGCAGCCAAGAGCGGGACAGGGCTCAGCCCCAGCATTTT.

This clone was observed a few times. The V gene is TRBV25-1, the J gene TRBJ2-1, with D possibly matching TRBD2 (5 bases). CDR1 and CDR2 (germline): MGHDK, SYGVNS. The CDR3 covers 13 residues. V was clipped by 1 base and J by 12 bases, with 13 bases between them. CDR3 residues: CASSESGSRAQFF. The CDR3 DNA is TGTGCCAGCAGTGAATCTGGGTCGCGGGCGCAGTTCTTC. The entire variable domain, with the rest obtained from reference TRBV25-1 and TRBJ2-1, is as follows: EADIYQTPRYLVIGTGKKITLECSQTMGHDKMYWYQQDPGMELHLIHYSYGVNSTEKGDLSSESTVSRIRTEHFPLTLESARPSHTSQYLCASSESGSRAQFFGPGTRLTVL.

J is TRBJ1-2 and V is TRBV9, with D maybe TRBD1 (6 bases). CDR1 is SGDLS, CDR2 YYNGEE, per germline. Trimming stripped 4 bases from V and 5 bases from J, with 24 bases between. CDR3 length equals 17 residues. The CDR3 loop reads CASSPRLAGTLEYGYTF. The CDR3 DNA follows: TGTGCCAGCAGCCCCCGCCTGGCTGGGACACTGGAGTATGGCTACACCTTC.

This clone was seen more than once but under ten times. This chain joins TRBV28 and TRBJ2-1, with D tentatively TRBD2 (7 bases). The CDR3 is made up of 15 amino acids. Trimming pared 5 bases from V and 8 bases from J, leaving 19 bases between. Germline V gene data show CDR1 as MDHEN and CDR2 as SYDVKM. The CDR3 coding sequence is TGTGCCAGCAGTCTGGGGGGGGCTAGGACACATGAGCAGTTCTTC. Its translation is CASSLGGARTHEQFF.

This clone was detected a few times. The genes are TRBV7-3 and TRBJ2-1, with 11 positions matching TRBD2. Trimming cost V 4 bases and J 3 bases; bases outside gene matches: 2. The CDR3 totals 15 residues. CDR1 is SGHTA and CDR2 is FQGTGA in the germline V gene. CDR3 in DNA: TGTGCCAGCAGCTACGGACTAGCGGGCTACAATGAGCAGTTCTTC. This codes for CASSYGLAGYNEQFF.

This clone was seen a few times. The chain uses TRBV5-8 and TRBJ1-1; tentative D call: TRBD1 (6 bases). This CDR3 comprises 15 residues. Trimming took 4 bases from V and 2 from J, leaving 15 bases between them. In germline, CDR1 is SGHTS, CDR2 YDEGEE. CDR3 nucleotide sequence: TGTGCCAGCAGCCCTAGAGGACAGCTTAACACTGAAGCTTTCTTT. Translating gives CASSPRGQLNTEAFF.